Sequencing of this TCR beta chain was carried out in a study of blood T cell repertoires in COVID-19. Study at large: In each case, the material was cDNA or gDNA derived from T cells, B-cell-depleted T cells, or PBMCs.

Sequencing was performed with immunoSEQ multiplex PCR; in TCRdb, only in-frame clones are kept and a portion is missing. The table lists roughly 290,000 clones, roughly 90% of them singletons. CDR1 and CDR2 from the germline V gene are SGHTA and FQGTGA. This CDR3 spans 13 amino acids. V lost 5 bases, J lost 1 base, and 6 bases lay in between. This study enrolled people aged roughly 18 to 89 from about two dozen US geographic areas. In assigning cohorts, the study relied on participant-reported clinical history. Donors of Cohort 3 who recovered were those that had two negative PCRs, clearance, or symptom resolution.

The source of this sequence is a woman between 40 and 50 years old who had recovered from COVID-19. Sequenced: PBMCs or T cells enriched from blood (not recorded which). This chain joins TRBV7-3 and TRBJ2-1; possibly TRBD1 for D (5 bases). The CDR3 here is CASSPGSYNEQFF. CDR3 nucleotide sequence: TGTGCCAGCAGCCCAGGGTCCTACAATGAGCAGTTCTTC.